The 4 T cell receptor beta chains listed next were all sequenced from one sample in a study of identical twins. MiXCR, run by TCRdb on the 5' RACE reads, gives a single entry per CDR3 protein. The sample lists some 1,700,000 distinct CDR3 sequences; about 32% were seen once. The sequenced material came from cord blood. All receptors derive from a newborn girl in good health.

This clonotype showed up just once. The chain is built from TRBV28 and TRBJ1-1; 8 bases fit TRBD1. The trim removed 3 bases at V and 4 bases at J, leaving 10 bases unmatched. This CDR3 contains 16 residues. Germline V gene data show CDR1 as MDHEN and CDR2 as SYDVKM. The CDR3 loop is CASSFPTTGGPTEAFF. The CDR3 DNA follows: TGTGCCAGCAGTTTTCCCACTACAGGGGGGCCCACTGAAGCTTTCTTT. The variable domain in full, completed from reference TRBV28 and TRBJ1-1, reads DVKVTQSSRYLVKRTGEKVFLECVQDMDHENMFWYRQDPGLGLRLIYFSYDVKMKEKGDIPEGYSVSREKKERFSLILESASTNQTSMYLCASSFPTTGGPTEAFFGQGTRLTVV.

This clonotype was seen more than once but under ten times. V and J are TRBV4-2 and TRBJ1-5; TRBD1 is a possible D gene (5 bases). Germline assignment: CDR1 LGHNA and CDR2 YNFKEQ. This CDR3 has 14 residues. Trimming removed 4 bases from V and 3 bases from J, with 10 bases in between. The CDR3 loop is CASSPRQLNQPQHF. The CDR3 DNA reads TGTGCCAGCAGCCCCAGACAGCTCAATCAGCCCCAGCATTTT.

This clonotype has a handful of counts. CDR3 in amino acids: CASSLRASDYGYTF. As DNA, the CDR3 is TGTGCCAGCAGCCTGAGGGCTTCGGACTATGGCTACACCTTC. The chain recombines TRBV5-5 with TRBJ1-2; the D is unclear. CDR1 and CDR2 from the germline V gene are SGHKS and YYEKEE (reference sequence). The V gene lost 4 bases and the J gene lost 3 bases, with 13 bases spanning the gap. The CDR3 runs to 14 residues.

CDR3 sequence reads: CASSLFRGTGTRNEQYF. For the CDR3, the DNA is TGTGCCAGCAGTTTATTTCGTGGGACAGGCACGCGCAACGAGCAGTACTTC. The J gene is TRBJ2-7, the V gene TRBV28; 8 bases match TRBD1. J lost 5 bases, V lost 1 base, and 13 bases had no gene match. Looked up from germline, CDR1 is MDHEN and CDR2 is SYDVKM. The CDR3 length is 17 residues.